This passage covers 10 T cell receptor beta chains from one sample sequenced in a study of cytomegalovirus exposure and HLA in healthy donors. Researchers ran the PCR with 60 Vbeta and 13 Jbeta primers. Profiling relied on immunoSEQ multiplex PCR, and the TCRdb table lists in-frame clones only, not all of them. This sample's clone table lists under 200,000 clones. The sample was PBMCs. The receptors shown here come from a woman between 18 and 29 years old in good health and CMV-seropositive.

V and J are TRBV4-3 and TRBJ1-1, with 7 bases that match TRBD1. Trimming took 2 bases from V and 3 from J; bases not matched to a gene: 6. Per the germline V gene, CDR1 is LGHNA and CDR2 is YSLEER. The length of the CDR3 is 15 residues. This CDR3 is CASSQIQGGHTEAFF. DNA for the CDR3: TGCGCCAGCAGCCAAATCCAGGGGGGACACACTGAAGCTTTCTTT.

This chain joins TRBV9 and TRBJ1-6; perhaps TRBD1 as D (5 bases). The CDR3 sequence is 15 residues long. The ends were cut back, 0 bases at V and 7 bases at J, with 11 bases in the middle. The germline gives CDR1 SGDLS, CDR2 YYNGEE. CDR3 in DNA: TGTGCCAGCAGCGTAGACAGGTACGGGAATTCACCCCTCCACTTT. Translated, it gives CASSVDRYGNSPLHF. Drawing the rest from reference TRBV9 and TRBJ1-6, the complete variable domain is DSGVTQTPKHLITATGQRVTLRCSPRSGDLSVYWYQQSLDQGLQFLIQYYNGEERAKGNILERFSAQQFPDLHSELNLSSLELGDSALYFCASSVDRYGNSPLHFGNGTRLTVT.

The CDR3 region is CASSPGSSGANVLTF. CDR3 DNA: TGCGCCAGCAGCCCTGGGAGCTCTGGGGCCAACGTCCTGACTTTC. V is TRBV4-3 and J is TRBJ2-6; TRBD2 might be the D (5 bases). In germline, CDR1 is LGHNA, CDR2 YSLEER. V dropped 4 bases and J dropped 0 bases, with 7 bases sitting between them. This CDR3 region has 15 residues.

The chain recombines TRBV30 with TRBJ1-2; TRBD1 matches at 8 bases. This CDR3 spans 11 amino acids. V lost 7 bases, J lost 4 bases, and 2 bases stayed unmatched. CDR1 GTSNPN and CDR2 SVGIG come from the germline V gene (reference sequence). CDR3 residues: CASDRAYGYTF. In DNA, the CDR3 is TGTGCCTCGGACAGGGCCTATGGCTACACCTTC.

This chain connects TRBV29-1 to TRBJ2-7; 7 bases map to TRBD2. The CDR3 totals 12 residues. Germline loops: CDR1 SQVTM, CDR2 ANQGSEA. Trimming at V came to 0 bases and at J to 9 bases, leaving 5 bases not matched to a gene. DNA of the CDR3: TGCAGCGTTGAAGAATCAGGGAGGGGGCAGTACTTC. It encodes CSVEESGRGQYF.

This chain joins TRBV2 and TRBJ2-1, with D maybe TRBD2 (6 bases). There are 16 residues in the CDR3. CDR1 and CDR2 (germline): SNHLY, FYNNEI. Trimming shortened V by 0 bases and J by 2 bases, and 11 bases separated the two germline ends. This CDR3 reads CASSEAAGSAYNEQFF. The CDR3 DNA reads TGTGCCAGCAGTGAAGCGGCCGGGAGCGCCTACAATGAGCAGTTCTTC. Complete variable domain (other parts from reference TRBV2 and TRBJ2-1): EPEVTQTPSHQVTQMGQEVILRCVPISNHLYFYWYRQILGQKVEFLVSFYNNEISEKSEIFDDQFSVERPDGSNFTLKIRSTKLEDSAMYFCASSEAAGSAYNEQFFGPGTRLTVL.

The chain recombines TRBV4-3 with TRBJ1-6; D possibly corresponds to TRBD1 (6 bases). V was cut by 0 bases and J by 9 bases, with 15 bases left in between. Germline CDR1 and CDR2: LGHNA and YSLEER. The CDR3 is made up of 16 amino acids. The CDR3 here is CASSQDPRDIFSPLHF. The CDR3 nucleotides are TGCGCCAGCAGCCAAGATCCGAGGGACATTTTTTCACCCCTCCACTTT.

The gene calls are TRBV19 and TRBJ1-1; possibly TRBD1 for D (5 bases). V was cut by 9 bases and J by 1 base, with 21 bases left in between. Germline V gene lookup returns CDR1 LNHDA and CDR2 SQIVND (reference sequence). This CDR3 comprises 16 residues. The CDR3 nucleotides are TGTGCCAGCTCGAAGATAGGACGACAGCCGAACACTGAAGCTTTCTTT. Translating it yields CASSKIGRQPNTEAFF.

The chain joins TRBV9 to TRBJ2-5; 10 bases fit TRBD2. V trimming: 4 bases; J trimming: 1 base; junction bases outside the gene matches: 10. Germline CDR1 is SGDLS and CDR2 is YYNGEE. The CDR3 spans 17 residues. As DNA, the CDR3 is TGTGCCAGCAGCCCCCGCGGTAGCGGGGGGCTCCAAGAGACCCAGTACTTC. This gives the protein CASSPRGSGGLQETQYF. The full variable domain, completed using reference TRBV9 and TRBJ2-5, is DSGVTQTPKHLITATGQRVTLRCSPRSGDLSVYWYQQSLDQGLQFLIQYYNGEERAKGNILERFSAQQFPDLHSELNLSSLELGDSALYFCASSPRGSGGLQETQYFGPGTRLLVL.

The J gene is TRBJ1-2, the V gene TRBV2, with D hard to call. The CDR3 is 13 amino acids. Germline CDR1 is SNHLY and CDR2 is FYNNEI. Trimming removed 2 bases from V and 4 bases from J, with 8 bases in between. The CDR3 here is CASSEIQIYGYTF. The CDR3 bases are TGTGCCAGCAGTGAAATACAGATCTATGGCTACACCTTC.